The following is a TCR beta chain sequence with its context. Its antigen remains unknown. These data originate in a study of cytomegalovirus exposure and HLA in healthy donors. Notes on the study in general: The authors later linked a missense DCLRE1C variant to TCR beta V- and J-gene trimming. Accurate prediction of HLA-A and HLA-B alleles (for most subjects) was reportedly achieved from TCR beta sequences.

The germline V gene has CDR1 MNHNS and CDR2 SASEGT. Trimming removed 3 bases from V and 5 bases from J, with 17 bases in between. This CDR3 has 16 residues. The study ran its PCR with 60 Vbeta and 13 Jbeta primers. Method: immunoSEQ multiplex PCR; TCRdb's copy keeps in-frame clones and lacks some. This sample has 100,000 to 150,000 clones; roughly 82% occur once, and the top ten carry 3.7%. Sequencing used PBMCs. The gene calls are TRBV6-1 and TRBJ1-5; maybe TRBD1 (6 bases). This clonotype was sampled from a human donor in good health. The CDR3 is CASSDTGGRRDQPQHF. The DNA of the CDR3 is TGTGCCAGCAGTGATACCGGGGGGCGCCGGGATCAGCCCCAGCATTTT.